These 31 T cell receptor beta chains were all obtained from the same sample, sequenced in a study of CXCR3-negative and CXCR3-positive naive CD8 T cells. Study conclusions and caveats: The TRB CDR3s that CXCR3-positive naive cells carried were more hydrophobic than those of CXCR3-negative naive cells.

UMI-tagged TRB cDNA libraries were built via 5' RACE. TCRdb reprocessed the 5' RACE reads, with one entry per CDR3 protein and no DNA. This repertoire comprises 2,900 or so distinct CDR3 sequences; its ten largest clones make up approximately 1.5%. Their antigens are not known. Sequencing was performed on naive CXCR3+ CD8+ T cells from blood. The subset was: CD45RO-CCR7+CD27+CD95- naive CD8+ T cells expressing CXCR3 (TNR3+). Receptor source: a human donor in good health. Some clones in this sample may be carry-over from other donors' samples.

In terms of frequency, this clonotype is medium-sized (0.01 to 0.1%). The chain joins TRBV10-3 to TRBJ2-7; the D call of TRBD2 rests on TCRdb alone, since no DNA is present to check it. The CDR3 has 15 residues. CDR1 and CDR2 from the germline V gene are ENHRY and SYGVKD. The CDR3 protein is CAIREAGGPTYEQYF.

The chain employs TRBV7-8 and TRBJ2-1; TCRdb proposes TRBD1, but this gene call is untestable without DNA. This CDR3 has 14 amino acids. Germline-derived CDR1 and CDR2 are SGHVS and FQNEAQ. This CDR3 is CASRRDRAYNEQFF.

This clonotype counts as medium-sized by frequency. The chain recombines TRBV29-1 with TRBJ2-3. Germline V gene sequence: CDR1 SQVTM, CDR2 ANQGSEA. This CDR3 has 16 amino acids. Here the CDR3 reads CSVEDFLDEGTDTQYF.

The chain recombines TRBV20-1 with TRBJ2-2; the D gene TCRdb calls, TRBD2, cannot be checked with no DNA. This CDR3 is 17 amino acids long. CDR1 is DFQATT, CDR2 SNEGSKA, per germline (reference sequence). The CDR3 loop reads CSASTSGRAGDTGELFF.

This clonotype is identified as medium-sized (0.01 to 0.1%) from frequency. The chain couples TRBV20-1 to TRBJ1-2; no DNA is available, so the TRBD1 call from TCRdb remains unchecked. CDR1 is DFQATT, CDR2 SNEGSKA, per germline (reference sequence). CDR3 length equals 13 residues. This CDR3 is CSARRTGNYGYTF.

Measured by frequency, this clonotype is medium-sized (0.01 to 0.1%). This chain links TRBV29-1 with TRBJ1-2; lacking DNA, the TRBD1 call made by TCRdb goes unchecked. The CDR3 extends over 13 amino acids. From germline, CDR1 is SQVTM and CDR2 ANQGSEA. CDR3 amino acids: CSATGGLDYGYTF.

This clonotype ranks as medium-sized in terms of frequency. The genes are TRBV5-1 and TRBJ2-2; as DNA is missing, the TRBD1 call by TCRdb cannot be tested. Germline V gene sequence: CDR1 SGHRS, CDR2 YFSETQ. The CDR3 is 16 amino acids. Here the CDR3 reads CASSTGTDLDSGELFF.

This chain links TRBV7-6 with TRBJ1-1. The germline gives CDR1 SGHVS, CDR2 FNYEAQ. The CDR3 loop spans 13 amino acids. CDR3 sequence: CASSLGPRTEAFF. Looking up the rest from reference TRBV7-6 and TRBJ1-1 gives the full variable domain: GAGVSQSPRYKVTKRGQDVALRCDPISGHVSLYWYRQALGQGPEFLTYFNYEAQQDKSGLPNDRFSAERPEGSISTLTIQRTEQRDSAMYRCASSLGPRTEAFFGQGTRLTVV.

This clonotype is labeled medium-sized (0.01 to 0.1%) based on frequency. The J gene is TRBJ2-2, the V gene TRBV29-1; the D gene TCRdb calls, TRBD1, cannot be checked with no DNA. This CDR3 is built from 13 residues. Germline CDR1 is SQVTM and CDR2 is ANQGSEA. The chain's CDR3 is CSVVGRDTGELFF.

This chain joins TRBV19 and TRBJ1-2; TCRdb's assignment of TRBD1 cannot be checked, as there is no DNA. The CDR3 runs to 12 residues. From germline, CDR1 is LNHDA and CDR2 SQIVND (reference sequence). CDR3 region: CASSIGQGGYTF.

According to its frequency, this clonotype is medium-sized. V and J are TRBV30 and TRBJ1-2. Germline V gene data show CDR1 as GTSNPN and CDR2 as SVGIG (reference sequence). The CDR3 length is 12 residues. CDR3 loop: CAWSDGGYGYTF.

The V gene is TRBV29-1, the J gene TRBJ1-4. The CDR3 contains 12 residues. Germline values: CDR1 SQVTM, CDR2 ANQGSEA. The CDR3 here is CSVVATNEKLFF.

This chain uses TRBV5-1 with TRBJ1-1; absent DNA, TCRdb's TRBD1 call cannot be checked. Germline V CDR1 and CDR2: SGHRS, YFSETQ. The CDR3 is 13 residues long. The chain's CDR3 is CASSWTVNTEAFF.

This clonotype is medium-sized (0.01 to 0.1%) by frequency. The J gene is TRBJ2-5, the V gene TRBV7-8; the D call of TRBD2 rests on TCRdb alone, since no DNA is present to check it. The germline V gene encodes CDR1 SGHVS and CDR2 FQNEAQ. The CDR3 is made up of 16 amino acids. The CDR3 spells CASSWTGTGDGETQYF.

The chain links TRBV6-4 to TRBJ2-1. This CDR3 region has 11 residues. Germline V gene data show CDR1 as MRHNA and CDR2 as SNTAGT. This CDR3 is CASGDKGEQFF.

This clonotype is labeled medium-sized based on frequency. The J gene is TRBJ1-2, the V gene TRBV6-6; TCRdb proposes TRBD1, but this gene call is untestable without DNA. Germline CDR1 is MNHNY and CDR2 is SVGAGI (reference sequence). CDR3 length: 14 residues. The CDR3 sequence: CASRTGTGNYGYTF.

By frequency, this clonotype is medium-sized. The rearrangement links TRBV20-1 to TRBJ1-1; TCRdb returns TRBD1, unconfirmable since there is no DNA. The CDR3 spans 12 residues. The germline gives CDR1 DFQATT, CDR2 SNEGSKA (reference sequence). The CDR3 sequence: CSAETGYTEAFF.

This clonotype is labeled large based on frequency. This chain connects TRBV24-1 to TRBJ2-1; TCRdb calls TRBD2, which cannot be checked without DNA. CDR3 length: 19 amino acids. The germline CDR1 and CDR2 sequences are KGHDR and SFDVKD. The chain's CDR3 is CATSETGTSGRGTYNEQFF.

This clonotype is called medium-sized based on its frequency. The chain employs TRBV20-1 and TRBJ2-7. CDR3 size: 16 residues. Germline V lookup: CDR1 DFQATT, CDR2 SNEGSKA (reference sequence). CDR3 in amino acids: CSARDLLGRSSYEQYF.

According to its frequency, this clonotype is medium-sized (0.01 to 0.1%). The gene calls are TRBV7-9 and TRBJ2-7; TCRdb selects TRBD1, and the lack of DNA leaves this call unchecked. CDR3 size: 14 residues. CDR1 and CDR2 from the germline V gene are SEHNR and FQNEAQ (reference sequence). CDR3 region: CASSLEGQGYEQYF.

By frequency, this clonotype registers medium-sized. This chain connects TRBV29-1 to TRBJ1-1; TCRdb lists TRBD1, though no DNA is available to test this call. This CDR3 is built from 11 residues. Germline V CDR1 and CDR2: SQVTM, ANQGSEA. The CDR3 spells CSVDRGREAFF.

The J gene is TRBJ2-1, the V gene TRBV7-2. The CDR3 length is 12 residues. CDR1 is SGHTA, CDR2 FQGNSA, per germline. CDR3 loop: CASSSLGDEQFF.

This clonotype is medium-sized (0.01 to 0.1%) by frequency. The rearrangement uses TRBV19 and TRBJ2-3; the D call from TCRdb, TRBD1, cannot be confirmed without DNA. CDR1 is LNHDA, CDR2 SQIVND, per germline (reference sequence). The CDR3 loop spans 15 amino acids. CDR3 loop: CASRGGGGLLDTQYF.

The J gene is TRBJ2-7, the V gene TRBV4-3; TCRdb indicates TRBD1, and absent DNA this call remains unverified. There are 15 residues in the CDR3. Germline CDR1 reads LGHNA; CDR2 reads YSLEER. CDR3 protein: CASSQEHSRAYEQYF.

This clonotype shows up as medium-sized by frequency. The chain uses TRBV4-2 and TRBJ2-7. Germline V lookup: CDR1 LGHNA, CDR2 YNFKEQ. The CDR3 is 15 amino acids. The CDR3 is CASSQDLGGNYEQYF.

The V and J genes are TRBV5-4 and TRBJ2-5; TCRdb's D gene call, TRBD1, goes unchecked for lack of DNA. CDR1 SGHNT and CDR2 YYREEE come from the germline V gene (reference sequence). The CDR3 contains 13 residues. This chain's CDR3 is CASTPDREETQYF.

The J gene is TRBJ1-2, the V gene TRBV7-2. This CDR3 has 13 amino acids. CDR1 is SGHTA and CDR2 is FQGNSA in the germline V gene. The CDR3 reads CASSLSEGYGYTF.

CDR3 sequence: CSVVQGDGYTF. This chain joins TRBV29-1 and TRBJ1-2; TCRdb's D gene call, TRBD1, goes unchecked for lack of DNA. The CDR3 loop spans 11 amino acids. Germline values: CDR1 SQVTM, CDR2 ANQGSEA.

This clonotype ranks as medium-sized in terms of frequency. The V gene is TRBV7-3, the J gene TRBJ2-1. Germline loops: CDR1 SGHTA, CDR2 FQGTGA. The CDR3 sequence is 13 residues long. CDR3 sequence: CASSLTIFNEQFF.

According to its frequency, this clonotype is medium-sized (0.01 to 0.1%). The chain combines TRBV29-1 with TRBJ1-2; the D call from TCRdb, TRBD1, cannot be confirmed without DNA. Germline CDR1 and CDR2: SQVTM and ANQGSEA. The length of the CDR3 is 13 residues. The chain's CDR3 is CSVSGQANYGYTF.

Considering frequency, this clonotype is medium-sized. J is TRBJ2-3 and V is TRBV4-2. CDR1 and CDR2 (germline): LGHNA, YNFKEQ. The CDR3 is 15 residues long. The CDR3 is CASSQFGSGTDTQYF.